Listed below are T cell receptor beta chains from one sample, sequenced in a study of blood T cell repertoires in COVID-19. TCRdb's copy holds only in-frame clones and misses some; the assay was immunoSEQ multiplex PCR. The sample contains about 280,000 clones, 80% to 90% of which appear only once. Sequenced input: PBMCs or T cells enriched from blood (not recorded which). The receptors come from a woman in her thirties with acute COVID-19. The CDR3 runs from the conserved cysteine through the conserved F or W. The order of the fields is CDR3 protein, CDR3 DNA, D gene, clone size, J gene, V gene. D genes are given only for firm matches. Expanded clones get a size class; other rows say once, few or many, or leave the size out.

CASSLARVSYNEQFF,TGTGCCAGCAGCTTAGCGAGAGTATCCTACAATGAGCAGTTCTTC,-,-,TRBJ2-1,TRBV7-9
CASISGSSSYNEQFF,TGTGCCAGCATCTCCGGGTCCAGCTCCTACAATGAGCAGTTCTTC,-,-,TRBJ2-1,TRBV11-2
CASSVVGGAGNEQFF,TGTGCCAGCAGCGTAGTGGGCGGGGCAGGGAATGAGCAGTTCTTC,-,-,TRBJ2-1,TRBV9
CASSVGPGTSRFDEQFF,TGTGCCAGCAGCGTAGGGCCGGGGACTAGTCGTTTCGATGAGCAGTTCTTC,TRBD2,-,TRBJ2-1,TRBV9
CASSLGQLNEKLFF,TGTGCCAGCAGCCTGGGACAGTTGAATGAAAAACTGTTTTTT,TRBD1,-,TRBJ1-4,TRBV9
CAISESLGGEGYEQYF,TGTGCCATCAGTGAGTCATTAGGGGGCGAAGGGTACGAGCAGTACTTC,TRBD1,-,TRBJ2-7,TRBV10-3
CSVAGTLLNEQFF,TGCAGCGTTGCCGGGACACTCCTCAATGAGCAGTTCTTC,-,-,TRBJ2-1,TRBV29-1
CSVDRRMNTEAFF,TGCAGCGTTGATAGAAGAATGAACACTGAAGCTTTCTTT,-,once,TRBJ1-1,TRBV29-1
CASSRQGFRTDTQYF,TGTGCCAGCAGTAGACAGGGGTTTAGGACAGATACGCAGTATTTT,TRBD1,-,TRBJ2-3,TRBV6-5
CASIGHIDQPQHF,TGTGCCAGCATTGGGCATATCGATCAGCCCCAGCATTTT,-,-,TRBJ1-5,TRBV28
CASSLDEQGWNSPLHF,TGTGCCAGCAGCTTGGATGAACAGGGTTGGAATTCACCCCTCCACTTT,-,once,TRBJ1-6,TRBV5-5
CASSLRGNSYEQYF,TGTGCCAGCAGTTTACGAGGGAACTCCTACGAGCAGTACTTC,-,-,TRBJ2-7,TRBV27
CASKAGTGEAEQYF,TGTGCCAGCAAAGCCGGGACAGGGGAAGCCGAGCAGTACTTC,TRBD1,-,TRBJ2-7,TRBV2
CASSQDWPAGEVDTQYF,TGTGCCAGCAGCCAAGATTGGCCAGCGGGAGAGGTAGATACGCAGTATTTT,TRBD2,-,TRBJ2-3,TRBV4-2
CASSPPGSTETQYF,TGTGCCAGCTCACCCCCGGGGAGCACCGAGACCCAGTACTTC,-,-,TRBJ2-5,TRBV18
CAISGAGTGVDEQYF,TGTGCCATCAGTGGAGCCGGGACAGGGGTCGACGAGCAGTACTTC,TRBD1,-,TRBJ2-7,TRBV10-3
CASSPPRGTSTDTQYF,TGTGCCAGCTCACCACCACGTGGGACTAGCACAGATACGCAGTATTTT,-,-,TRBJ2-3,TRBV18
CAWSVRLRSTDTQYF,TGTGCCTGGAGTGTAAGATTGCGAAGCACAGATACGCAGTATTTT,-,once,TRBJ2-3,TRBV30
CASSLFASSYEQYF,TGTGCCAGCAGTTTATTCGCGTCCTCCTACGAGCAGTACTTC,-,-,TRBJ2-7,TRBV27
CASSAYSGDQHF,TGTGCCAGTAGTGCCTATTCGGGGGACCAGCATTTT,-,-,TRBJ1-5,TRBV19
CASSLDLGQVSVYEQYF,TGTGCCAGCAGCTTAGATCTAGGACAGGTCTCGGTCTACGAGCAGTACTTC,TRBD1,-,TRBJ2-7,TRBV11-2
CASSQEPGQGAGELFF,TGCGCCAGCAGCCAAGAACCCGGACAGGGTGCCGGGGAGCTGTTTTTT,TRBD1,-,TRBJ2-2,TRBV4-3
CASSPRQALNYGYTF,TGTGCCAGCAGTCCCAGACAGGCCCTAAACTATGGCTACACCTTC,-,-,TRBJ1-2,TRBV27
CATSKQVLSDEQYF,TGTGCCACCAGCAAACAGGTGCTCTCGGACGAGCAGTACTTC,-,-,TRBJ2-7,TRBV15
CASSIGLSEAEAFF,TGTGCCAGTAGTATAGGTTTATCCGAGGCTGAAGCTTTCTTT,-,once,TRBJ1-1,TRBV19
CASSLDPDRGLIEAQYF,TGTGCCAGCAGCTTGGATCCGGACAGAGGGTTAATCGAGGCCCAGTACTTC,-,-,TRBJ2-5,TRBV5-8
CASSLADLAGDWQYF,TGCGCCAGCAGCTTGGCCGACCTAGCGGGAGATTGGCAGTACTTC,TRBD2,-,TRBJ2-7,TRBV5-1
CASSLSLVQAESGANVLTF,TGTGCCAGCAGCTTAAGCCTGGTACAGGCAGAATCTGGGGCCAACGTCCTGACTTTC,-,-,TRBJ2-6,TRBV7-8
CASSALREEQYF,TGTGCCAGCAGCGCCCTTAGGGAGGAGCAGTACTTC,-,once,TRBJ2-7,TRBV13
CASSLVRGSVYNEQFF,TGCGCCAGCAGCTTGGTTCGGGGTAGCGTATACAATGAGCAGTTCTTC,-,once,TRBJ2-1,TRBV5-1
CSAADRVEAFF,TGCAGTGCCGCGGACAGGGTTGAAGCTTTCTTT,TRBD1,-,TRBJ1-1,TRBV20-1
CASSPSGLGSYEQYF,TGCGCCAGCAGCCCATCGGGACTGGGCTCCTACGAGCAGTACTTC,-,-,TRBJ2-7,TRBV4-1
CASSSRQYSNQPQHF,TGTGCCAGCAGTTCCAGACAGTATAGCAATCAGCCCCAGCATTTT,-,-,TRBJ1-5,TRBV6-2/TRBV6-3
CASSLASGDAGYEQYF,TGTGCCAGCAGCTTAGCGTCTGGGGATGCAGGGTACGAGCAGTACTTC,-,-,TRBJ2-7,TRBV7-8
CASSGQGHEQYF,TGTGCCAGCAGCGGCCAGGGGCACGAGCAGTACTTC,-,few,TRBJ2-7,TRBV11-2
CASSRTSGPLTDTQYF,TGTGCCAGCAGCAGGACTAGCGGGCCCCTCACAGATACGCAGTATTTT,TRBD2,-,TRBJ2-3,TRBV7-2
CASSQDWHGDRGPYEQYF,TGCGCCAGCAGCCAAGACTGGCATGGGGACAGGGGGCCGTACGAGCAGTACTTC,TRBD1,-,TRBJ2-7,TRBV4-3
CASSPRRPSNEQYF,TGTGCCAGCAGCCCTAGGAGGCCCTCCAACGAGCAGTACTTC,-,-,TRBJ2-7,TRBV14
CASSFGRDTEAFF,TGTGCCAGCAGTTTTGGGAGGGACACTGAAGCTTTCTTT,-,once,TRBJ1-1,TRBV27
CASSQESVGGADTQYF,TGCGCCAGCAGCCAAGAATCGGTTGGAGGGGCAGATACGCAGTATTTT,-,-,TRBJ2-3,TRBV4-3
CASSLVRGTEAFF,TGTGCCAGCAGTTTAGTCAGGGGCACTGAAGCTTTCTTT,-,-,TRBJ1-1,TRBV27
CASSQVQGLNEQFF,TGCGCCAGCAGCCAAGTACAGGGTCTAAATGAGCAGTTCTTC,-,-,TRBJ2-1,TRBV4-1